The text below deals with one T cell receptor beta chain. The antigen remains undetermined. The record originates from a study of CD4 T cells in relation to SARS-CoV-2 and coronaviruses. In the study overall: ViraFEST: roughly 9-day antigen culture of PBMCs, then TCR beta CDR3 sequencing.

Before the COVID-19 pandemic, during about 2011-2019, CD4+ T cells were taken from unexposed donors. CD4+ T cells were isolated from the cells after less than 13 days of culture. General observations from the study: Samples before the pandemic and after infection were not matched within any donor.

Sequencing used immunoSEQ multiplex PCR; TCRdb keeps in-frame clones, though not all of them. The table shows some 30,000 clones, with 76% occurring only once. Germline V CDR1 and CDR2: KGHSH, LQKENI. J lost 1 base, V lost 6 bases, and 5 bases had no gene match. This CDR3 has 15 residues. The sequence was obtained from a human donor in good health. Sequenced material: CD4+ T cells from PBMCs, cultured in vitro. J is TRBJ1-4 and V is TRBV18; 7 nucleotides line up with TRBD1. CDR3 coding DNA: TGTGCCAGCTCCCGAGCAGGGGGAACTAATGAAAAACTGTTTTTT. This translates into CASSRAGGTNEKLFF.